The 4 T cell receptor beta chains below come from one sample, sequenced in a study of T cells in Graves' hyperthyroidism and ophthalmopathy. There were TCR beta CDR3 regions amplified from RNA transcripts. The HTBI primer set was used in a first-round RT-PCR of the TCR CDR3. A single record per CDR3 protein comes from TCRdb applying MiXCR to the multiplex PCR reads. This sample has about half a million distinct CDR3 sequences; roughly 24% occur once, and the top ten carry about 10%. Sample: blood. The receptor set was obtained from a woman under 40 with Graves' ophthalmopathy.

The rearrangement uses TRBV28 and TRBJ2-7, with D perhaps TRBD2 (5 bases). The CDR3 is 15 amino acids. V was pared by 5 bases and J by 3 bases, with 17 bases between. Germline CDR1 is MDHEN and CDR2 is SYDVKM. CDR3 residues: CASSPVLGGRYEQYF. DNA of the CDR3: TGTGCCAGCAGTCCCGTCTTGGGCGGGCGCTACGAGCAGTACTTC.

This clonotype was seen many times. V is TRBV20-1 and J is TRBJ1-2; 8 bases line up with TRBD1. CDR1 is DFQATT and CDR2 is SNEGSKA in the germline V gene (reference sequence). Trimming at V came to 3 bases and at J to 4 bases, leaving 7 bases not matched to a gene. This CDR3 contains 14 residues. The chain's CDR3 is CSASPPGGRYGYTF. The CDR3 DNA reads as TGCAGTGCTAGCCCGCCAGGGGGCCGCTATGGCTACACCTTC.

The rearrangement links TRBV29-1 to TRBJ2-5; 7 positions match TRBD2. Germline CDR1 and CDR2: SQVTM and ANQGSEA. The junction had 10 bases not matched to a gene; V was cut back by 5 bases and J by 4 bases. This CDR3 is built from 14 residues. The CDR3 DNA sequence: TGCAGCGTTTTCCAAGCGGGGCGCGGAGAGACCCAGTACTTC. This translates into CSVFQAGRGETQYF.

The V call is TRBV6-1, the J call TRBJ1-2, with 8 bases aligning to TRBD1. CDR1 and CDR2 (germline): MNHNS, SASEGT. V gave up 2 bases and J gave up 2 bases; unmatched junction bases: 4. The CDR3 loop spans 15 amino acids. The CDR3 DNA is TGTGCCAGCAGTGAAAAGGACAGGGCGAACTATGGCTACACCTTC. As protein: CASSEKDRANYGYTF.